This T cell receptor beta chain was identified in a study of T cells in women clearing cervical HPV infection. Study observations and caveats: CIN3+ cases had significantly higher TCR richness than controls; evenness did not differ.

Worth noting for this clone: The antigen remains unidentified. Its ends do not fully match the called genes, so a read error is possible. The CDR3 extends 3 residues past the end of the read, so its final part is completed from the germline J gene. This sample also contains other DNA sequences that code for the same CDR3.

This CDR3 comprises 14 residues. Germline CDR1 SNHLY, CDR2 FYNNEI. Method: immunoSEQ multiplex PCR; TCRdb's copy keeps in-frame clones and lacks some. The table lists about 30,000 clones. The sequence was obtained from a woman between 18 and 69 years old with a cervical HPV16 infection that either progressed to CIN3+ or cleared (not recorded which). The sequencing input was blood buffy coat. The chain recombines TRBV2 with TRBJ1-1; 7 positions agree with TRBD1. The CDR3 DNA, read in part, is TGTGCCAGCTCACTGGGACAGTTGAACACTGAG. This encodes CASSLGQLNTE. The CDR3, in full, reads CASSLGQLNTEAFF.